This T cell receptor beta chain is from a study of blood T cell repertoires in COVID-19. Study summary: The United States, Italy and Spain provided the acute and convalescent COVID-19 samples. T cells, B-cell-depleted T cells, or PBMCs supplied cDNA or gDNA.

A single count supports this clone. In the authors' methods: By means of reference gene primer amplification, nucleated cell counts were estimated. TCRdb's copy holds only in-frame clones and misses some; the assay was immunoSEQ multiplex PCR. V and J calls and clone size are copied from that table; D and trimming were computed from the DNA. The repertoire holds some 160,000 clones, with over 75% as singletons. The CDR3 covers 18 residues. Trimming left V 7 bases short and J 0 bases short, with 19 bases between. Germline CDR1 is MNHEY and CDR2 is SMNVEV (reference sequence). The sequencing sample was made of peripheral blood. The sequence was obtained from a man in his 70s with active or convalescent COVID-19. The V call is TRBV27, the J call TRBJ1-6, with D perhaps matching TRBD1 (6 bases). The CDR3 region is CASTHSPRGPSYNSPLHF. The DNA of the CDR3 is TGTGCCAGCACTCACTCCCCCAGGGGACCCTCCTATAATTCACCCCTCCACTTT.